This T cell receptor beta chain is drawn from a study of blood T cell repertoires in COVID-19. With 0 bases clipped from V and 5 bases from J, the junction kept 1 base outside the gene matches. The CDR3 has 14 amino acids. CDR1 and CDR2 (germline): LGHNT, FRNRAP. Generated by immunoSEQ multiplex PCR, the TCRdb table keeps only in-frame clones and is missing some. The sample has around 190,000 clones; around 84% are singletons. In regard to this clone: This sample includes further DNA sequences coding for the same CDR3.

The genes are TRBV12-5 and TRBJ2-3; 8 bases agree with TRBD2. Sequenced: peripheral blood. This clonotype was obtained from a woman of 80 years or more with acute or convalescent COVID-19. The CDR3 DNA sequence: TGTGCTAGTGGTTTGGTACGGGGGGGAGATACGCAGTATTTT. Residues: CASGLVRGGDTQYF. Combining the CDR3 with reference TRBV12-5 and TRBJ2-3 gives the whole variable domain DARVTQTPRHKVTEMGQEVTMRCQPILGHNTVFWYRQTMMQGLELLAYFRNRAPLDDSGMPKDRFSAEMPDATLATLKIQPSEPRDSAVYFCASGLVRGGDTQYFGPGTRLTVL.